This T cell receptor (beta chain) is drawn from a study of cytomegalovirus exposure and HLA in healthy donors. The CDR3 runs 14 residues. Per the germline V gene, CDR1 is LNHDA and CDR2 is SQIVND (reference sequence). Deletions cut 5 bases from V and 8 bases from J, with 13 bases between. The PCR used 60 Vbeta and 13 Jbeta primers. TCRdb keeps only in-frame clones here, not all; method: immunoSEQ multiplex PCR. The table shows roughly 120,000 clones, with roughly 66% occurring only once. The TCR comes from a man aged 55 to 70 in good health and CMV-seropositive. The sequenced material came from PBMCs. The V gene is TRBV19, the J gene TRBJ1-6; D is possibly TRBD1 (6 bases). The CDR3 spells CASSSRDTDSPLHF. DNA of the CDR3: TGTGCCAGTAGTTCCCGGGACACGGATTCACCCCTCCACTTT.